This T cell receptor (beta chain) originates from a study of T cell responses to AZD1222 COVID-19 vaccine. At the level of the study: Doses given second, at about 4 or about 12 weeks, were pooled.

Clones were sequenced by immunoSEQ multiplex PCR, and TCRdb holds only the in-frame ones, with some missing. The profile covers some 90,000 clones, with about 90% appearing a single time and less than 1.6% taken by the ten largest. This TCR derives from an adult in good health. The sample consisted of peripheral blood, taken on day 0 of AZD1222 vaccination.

CDR3 nucleotides: TGTGCCAGCAGACATCTTCTAGCGGGTGTTGCGAACACCGGGGAGCTGTTTTTT. It yields the protein CASRHLLAGVANTGELFF. The rearrangement links TRBV5-8 to TRBJ2-2; 8 bases align to TRBD2. Germline trimming cut 5 bases from V and 0 bases from J; bases unmatched to any gene: 12. CDR1 and CDR2 (germline): SGHTS, YDEGEE. This CDR3 spans 18 amino acids.